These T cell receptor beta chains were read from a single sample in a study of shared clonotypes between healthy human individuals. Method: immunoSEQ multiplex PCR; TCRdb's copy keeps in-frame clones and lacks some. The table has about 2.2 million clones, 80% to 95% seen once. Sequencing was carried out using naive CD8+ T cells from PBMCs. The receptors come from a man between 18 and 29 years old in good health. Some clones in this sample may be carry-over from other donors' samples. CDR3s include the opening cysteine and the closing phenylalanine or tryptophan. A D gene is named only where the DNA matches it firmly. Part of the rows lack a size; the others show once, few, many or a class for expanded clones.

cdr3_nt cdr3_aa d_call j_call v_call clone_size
TGTGCCAGCAGCCCACCTTCTTACGAGCAGTACTTC CASSPPSYEQYF . TRBJ2-7 TRBV9 .
TGTGCCAGCAGCTTAGCGCGTGATAGCGGGAGGGGCAATGAGCAGTTCTTC CASSLARDSGRGNEQFF TRBD2 TRBJ2-1 TRBV7-2 .
TGCAGCGTTGTAGCGGGAGAAGAGCAGTACTTC CSVVAGEEQYF TRBD2 TRBJ2-7 TRBV29-1 .
TGTGCCAGCAGTCCAAGGGGTGTAGCAAACACCATATATTTT CASSPRGVANTIYF . TRBJ1-3 TRBV27 .
TGCGCCAGCAGCCAAGATGTAGCGGGAGGCCCCGGGGAGCAGTACTTC CASSQDVAGGPGEQYF TRBD2 TRBJ2-7 TRBV4-3 .
TGTGCCAGCAGCTTAGGGGGTCTTACCAATGAGCAGTTCTTC CASSLGGLTNEQFF . TRBJ2-1 TRBV7-8 .
TGTGCCAGCAGTGGGGAGGCGGGGTACACTGAAGCTTTCTTT CASSGEAGYTEAFF . TRBJ1-1 TRBV6-5 .
TGCGCCAGCAAGCGGGAGTCGAGCACAGATACGCAGTATTTT CASKRESSTDTQYF TRBD2 TRBJ2-3 TRBV5-1 .
TGTGCCAGCAAACGGGGAGCCGACTACGAGCAGTACTTC CASKRGADYEQYF . TRBJ2-7 TRBV28 .
TGTGCCAGCAGTTTTACCCCACCAGCCTACGAGCAGTACTTC CASSFTPPAYEQYF . TRBJ2-7 TRBV27 .
TGTGCCAGCAGCTTGGGGCCGAATGAGCAGTTCTTC CASSLGPNEQFF . TRBJ2-1 TRBV5-6 .
TGCGCCAGCAGCCAAGTAAAGTTGGGACAGGGCAATCAGCCCCAGCATTTT CASSQVKLGQGNQPQHF TRBD1 TRBJ1-5 TRBV4-1 .
TGTGCCAGCAGTTTAATGTCAGCGATTAGCACAGATACGCAGTATTTT CASSLMSAISTDTQYF . TRBJ2-3 TRBV28 .
TGTGCCAGCTCACCACCGTCTCCAGGGGTCAAGGACGAGCAGTACTTC CASSPPSPGVKDEQYF . TRBJ2-7 TRBV18 .
TGTGCCACCAGCACAAACAGGGGACAGGGTGAAGCTTTCTTT CATSTNRGQGEAFF TRBD1 TRBJ1-1 TRBV15 .
TGTGCCAGCAGCCACACTAGCGGGAGTGGGTATGAGCAGTTCTTC CASSHTSGSGYEQFF TRBD2 TRBJ2-1 TRBV6-5 once
TGTGCCAGCAGTGACTTTTCTAATCAGCCCCAGCATTTT CASSDFSNQPQHF . TRBJ1-5 TRBV6-4 .
TGTGCCAGCAGGGAGGGCAGACTGGAGCAGCCCCAGCATTTT CASREGRLEQPQHF . TRBJ1-5 TRBV6-1 .
TGTGCCAGCAGCTCCCCCCGGGGACATACTTCCTACGAGCAGTACTTC CASSSPRGHTSYEQYF . TRBJ2-7 TRBV7-9 .
TGTGCCAGCAGTTGGGACATAAATGCAGATACGCAGTATTTT CASSWDINADTQYF . TRBJ2-3 TRBV27 .
TGTGCCAGCAGCTTGGCACCACCTCCTGAGACAGATACGCAGTATTTT CASSLAPPPETDTQYF . TRBJ2-3 TRBV5-4 once
TGTGCCAGCAGACCCGACAGGGGGTCCTACAATGAGCAGTTCTTC CASRPDRGSYNEQFF TRBD1 TRBJ2-1 TRBV27 .
TGTGCCAGCAGGGGGGGGACAAATCCCTACGAGCAGTACTTC CASRGGTNPYEQYF . TRBJ2-7 TRBV6-1 .
TGCAGCGTTGTCAATCCAGGCAGGGGCTACACCTTC CSVVNPGRGYTF . TRBJ1-2 TRBV29-1 .
TGTGCCACCAGCCCCGCAGGGAGGTACGAGCAGTACTTC CATSPAGRYEQYF . TRBJ2-7 TRBV15 .
TGTGCCAGCAGCTTTGTAGAGGATGAGACCTACGAGCAGTACTTC CASSFVEDETYEQYF . TRBJ2-7 TRBV13 .
TGCGCCAGCAGCCTGGGGGTTGAGGTGGCCGGGGTCCCCTACGAGCAGTACTTC CASSLGVEVAGVPYEQYF . TRBJ2-7 TRBV5-1 .
TGTGCCAGCAGCGCAAAGATGGCTAGCACGGAGGACAATGAGCAGTTCTTC CASSAKMASTEDNEQFF . TRBJ2-1 TRBV9 .
TGTGCCAGTAGTACCACCGGGACATACAATGAGCAGTTCTTC CASSTTGTYNEQFF . TRBJ2-1 TRBV19 .
TGTGCCACCAGCAGAGCCGGCAGAGCCTACGAGCAGTACTTC CATSRAGRAYEQYF . TRBJ2-7 TRBV15 .
TGTGCCAGCAGCTCGACAGGGGGAGGGATTTCCTACGAGCAGTACTTC CASSSTGGGISYEQYF TRBD1 TRBJ2-7 TRBV7-9 .
TGTGCCAGCAGTTGGCGGGGCGCCGAGCAGTACTTC CASSWRGAEQYF . TRBJ2-7 TRBV6-5 .
TGTGCCAGCAGTGAATTTGCGTGGGAGGGCCTCGGCAATGAGCAGTTCTTC CASSEFAWEGLGNEQFF TRBD2 TRBJ2-1 TRBV25-1 .
TGTGCCAGCAGTGATATCCTAGCGGGAGATAAGGTCGAGCAGTACTTC CASSDILAGDKVEQYF TRBD2 TRBJ2-7 TRBV2 .
TGTGCCAGCAGCTTTCATTGGGGAGAGGGGTACAATGAGCAGTTCTTC CASSFHWGEGYNEQFF . TRBJ2-1 TRBV7-8 .
TGTGCCAGTAGTATGGTGGGAGGGCCTCGGGAGCAGTACTTC CASSMVGGPREQYF TRBD2 TRBJ2-7 TRBV19 .
TGTGCCAGCAGTGACTCGACGACGGGAGGGGGCAATGAGCAGTTCTTC CASSDSTTGGGNEQFF TRBD2 TRBJ2-1 TRBV6-4 .
TGTGCCAGCAGCACCCGGGACAGGGAGAAGGGACAGCCCCAGCATTTT CASSTRDREKGQPQHF TRBD1 TRBJ1-5 TRBV7-2 .
TGTGCCAGTAGTACCTTAGCGGGAGGCTCCCACGAGCAGTACTTC CASSTLAGGSHEQYF TRBD2 TRBJ2-7 TRBV19 .
TGTGCCAGCAGTCCTACTAACTATGGCTACACCTTC CASSPTNYGYTF . TRBJ1-2 TRBV27 .
TGTGCCAGTAGTATCGGACAGGGGTTTAGTTCAGATACGCAGTATTTT CASSIGQGFSSDTQYF TRBD1 TRBJ2-3 TRBV19 once
TGTGCCAGCAGCCCGGGGGGGGCTTACGAGCAGTACTTC CASSPGGAYEQYF TRBD2 TRBJ2-7 TRBV28 .
TGTGCCAGCAGCTTAAGCGGCAGACTAGCGGGCTCACTGGGCAATGAGCAGTTCTTC CASSLSGRLAGSLGNEQFF TRBD2 TRBJ2-1 TRBV7-3 .
TGTGCCTGGAGTGCGTTGACGGGACAGGTCAGTCAGCCCCAGCATTTT CAWSALTGQVSQPQHF TRBD1 TRBJ1-5 TRBV30 few
TGTGCCATCAGTGAGTCGACGATAGCGGGGTACTCAGCCTACGAGCAGTACTTC CAISESTIAGYSAYEQYF TRBD2 TRBJ2-7 TRBV10-3 once
TGTGCCAGCAGTTCCCCGGGGCTAGCGGGGAACAATGAGCAGTTCTTC CASSSPGLAGNNEQFF TRBD2 TRBJ2-1 TRBV27 .